This T cell receptor beta chain was obtained from a study of blood T cell repertoires in COVID-19 (dated by TCRdb to the early 2020s). A note on the overall study: Collaborator samples came from the United States, Italy and Spain and covered acute and convalescent phases of COVID-19. The samples were drawn from two sources: the first 160 participants of the ongoing ImmuneRACE study, and 1,200 or so subjects contributed by 6 global collaborators. The material from the prospective study consisted of cDNA or gDNA derived from T cells, B-cell-depleted T cells, or PBMCs. HLA class I and class II types, where available, came from metadata supplied by the sample provider rather than from assay-based typing. The repertoires were released in a freely available public database meant as a resource for research on the immune response to SARS-CoV-2. A de-identified subject ID, COVID-19 status, age in years and sex were almost always included in the sample metadata. Subjects who had been exposed to COVID-19, were actively infected with it, or had recovered from it provided the deeply sampled blood TCRbeta repertoires that made up the dataset.

TCRbeta CDR3 regions were amplified from genomic DNA using the immunoSEQ Assay, a bias-controlled multiplex PCR. The study's processing was this. The number of nucleated cells in each sample was estimated by amplification of reference gene primers within the assay. To quantify the absolute abundance of each unique TCRbeta CDR3 rearrangement, sequence reads were collapsed and filtered. For each sample, productive Simpson clonality was calculated as the square root of Simpson's diversity index over productive rearrangements. The immuneACCESS repertoire file appears here via TCRdb, limited to in-frame rearrangements. These files lack a portion of the clones; in checked studies, under half of the deficit traces to unresolved V genes, and the cause of the others is not known. V and J calls and clone size follow that table, whereas D and trimming were derived from the DNA. This sample has just over 150,000 clones in its table, and 75% to 90% of those were observed once. The ten largest clonotypes hold roughly 15% of the sample.

Findings and caveats that apply to the study as a whole: The amount of clinical and demographic metadata varied by source and participant and was provided uncurated.

The collaborating institutions used their own protocols to collect whole blood in K2EDTA tubes. For TCRbeta analysis, collaborators shipped samples as frozen whole blood, isolated PBMCs, or DNA extracted from either of those sample types. Sequences MDHEN (CDR1) and SYDVKM (CDR2) are obtained from the germline V gene. The CDR3 spans 15 residues, from the cysteine through the phenylalanine. Kept here is only the CDR3 DNA, which spans 45 bases and is read in frame from base 1. Trimming takes 2 bases from V and 8 bases from J, and the germline ends sit 18 bases apart. This clone was seen a single time. Its antigen remains undetermined. No per-base quality is available; no much larger clone lies one base away.

This receptor was taken from a woman in her forties with acute or convalescent COVID-19. Material: peripheral blood. This receptor chain uses TRBV28 and TRBJ1-2, with TRBD1 as a weak D call on 5 bases. The CDR3 region reads CASSLRAGTPKGYTF. Read as DNA, the sequence is TGTGCCAGCAGTTTAAGGGCCGGGACTCCGAAGGGCTACACCTTC.